Each of the 5 T cell receptor beta chains below was sequenced from the same sample in a study of blood T cell repertoires in COVID-19. Sequencing was performed with immunoSEQ multiplex PCR; in TCRdb, only in-frame clones are kept and a portion is missing. Found here are some 170,000 clones, around four fifths of them singletons; the top ten hold about 3%. Material: peripheral blood. These receptors all stem from a man in his 70s with acute or convalescent COVID-19.

The V and J genes are TRBV19 and TRBJ1-1; 7 bases align to TRBD1. There are 14 residues in the CDR3. V dropped 7 bases and J dropped 0; count of bases not matched to a gene: 5. Germline V gene sequence: CDR1 LNHDA, CDR2 SQIVND (reference sequence). CDR3 sequence reads: CASTRTGMNTEAFF. The CDR3 bases are TGTGCCAGTACCAGGACAGGAATGAACACTGAAGCTTTCTTT.

V usage is TRBV11-3 and J usage is TRBJ2-5; 9 bases are a match to TRBD1. The germline CDR1 and CDR2 sequences are SGHNT and YENEEA. J gave up 4 bases and V 5 bases, and 8 bases lay outside the gene matches. The CDR3 totals 15 residues. CDR3 sequence reads: CASSPPTGGLETQYF. The CDR3 DNA reads TGTGCCAGCAGCCCCCCTACAGGGGGCTTAGAGACCCAGTACTTC.

This clone has just a few counts. The chain employs TRBV11-2 and TRBJ2-7; a possible D gene is TRBD2 (6 bases). The germline gives CDR1 SGHAT, CDR2 FQNNGV. The CDR3 length is 14 residues. The V end lost 5 bases, the J end lost 4 bases, and 15 bases lay between the germline ends. CDR3 loop: CASSPRGNFYEQYF. The CDR3 nucleotides are TGTGCCAGCAGCCCGCGGGGCAACTTTTACGAGCAGTACTTC.

The chain uses TRBV13 and TRBJ2-3; maybe TRBD1 (5 bases). This CDR3 contains 15 residues. Germline-derived CDR1 and CDR2 are PRHDT and FYEKMQ (reference sequence). Trimming left V 0 bases short and J 3 bases short, with 10 bases between. The CDR3 loop reads CASSLGIPGTDTQYF. The CDR3 nucleotides are TGTGCCAGCAGCTTAGGAATCCCAGGGACAGATACGCAGTATTTT.

The CDR3 sequence: CASSLFAGGNTDTQYF. The CDR3 DNA is TGTGCCAGCAGCTTATTCGCGGGAGGTAACACAGATACGCAGTATTTT. The chain joins TRBV11-3 to TRBJ2-3; TRBD2 agrees at 8 bases. V lost 2 bases, J lost 2 bases, and 6 bases stayed unmatched. The CDR3 totals 16 residues. Germline V lookup: CDR1 SGHNT, CDR2 YENEEA.